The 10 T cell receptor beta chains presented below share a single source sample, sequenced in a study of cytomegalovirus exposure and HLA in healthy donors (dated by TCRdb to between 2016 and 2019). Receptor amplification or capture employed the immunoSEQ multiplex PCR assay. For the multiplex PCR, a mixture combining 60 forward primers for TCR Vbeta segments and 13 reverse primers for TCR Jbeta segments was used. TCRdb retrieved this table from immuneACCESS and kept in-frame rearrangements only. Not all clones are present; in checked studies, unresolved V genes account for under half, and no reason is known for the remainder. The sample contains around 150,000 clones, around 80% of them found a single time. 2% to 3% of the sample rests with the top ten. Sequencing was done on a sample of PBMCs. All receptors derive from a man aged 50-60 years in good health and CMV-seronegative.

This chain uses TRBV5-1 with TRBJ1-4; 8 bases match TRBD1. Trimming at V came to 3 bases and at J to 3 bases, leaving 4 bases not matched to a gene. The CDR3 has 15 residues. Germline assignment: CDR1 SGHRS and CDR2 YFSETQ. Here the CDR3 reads CASSSQTGANEKLFF. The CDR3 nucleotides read TGCGCCAGCAGCTCCCAGACAGGGGCTAATGAAAAACTGTTTTTT.

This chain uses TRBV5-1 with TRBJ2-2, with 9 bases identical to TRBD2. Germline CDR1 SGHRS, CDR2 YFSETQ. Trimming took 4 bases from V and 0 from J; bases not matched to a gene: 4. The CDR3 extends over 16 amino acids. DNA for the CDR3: TGCGCCAGCAGCCCTGGACTAGCGTCGAACACCGGGGAGCTGTTTTTT. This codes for CASSPGLASNTGELFF.

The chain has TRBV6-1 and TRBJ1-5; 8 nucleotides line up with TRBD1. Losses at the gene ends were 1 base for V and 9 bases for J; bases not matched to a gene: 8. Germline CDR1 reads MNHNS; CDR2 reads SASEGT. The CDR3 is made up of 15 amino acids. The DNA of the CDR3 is TGTGCCAGCAGTGAAGGTGACAGGGGAGGAGGGCCCCAGCATTTT. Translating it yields CASSEGDRGGGPQHF.

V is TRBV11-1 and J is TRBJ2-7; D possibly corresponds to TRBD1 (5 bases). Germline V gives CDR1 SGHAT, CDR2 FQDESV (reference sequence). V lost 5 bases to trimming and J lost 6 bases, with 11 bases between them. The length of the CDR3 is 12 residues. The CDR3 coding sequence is TGTGCCAGCAGCCCAGACAGAGGCGAGCAGTACTTC. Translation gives CASSPDRGEQYF.

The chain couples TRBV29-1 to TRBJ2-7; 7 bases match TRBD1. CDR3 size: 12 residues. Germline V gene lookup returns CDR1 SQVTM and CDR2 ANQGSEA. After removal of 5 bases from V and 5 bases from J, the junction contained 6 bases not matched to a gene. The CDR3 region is CSVSGGYDEQYF. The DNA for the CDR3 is TGCAGCGTTTCAGGGGGATACGACGAGCAGTACTTC.

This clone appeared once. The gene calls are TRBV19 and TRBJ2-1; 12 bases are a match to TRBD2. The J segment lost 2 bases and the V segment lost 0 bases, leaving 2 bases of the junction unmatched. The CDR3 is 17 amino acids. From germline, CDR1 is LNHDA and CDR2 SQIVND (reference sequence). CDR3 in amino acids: CASSIEASGRAYNEQFF. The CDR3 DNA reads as TGTGCCAGTAGTATAGAGGCTAGCGGGAGGGCCTACAATGAGCAGTTCTTC.

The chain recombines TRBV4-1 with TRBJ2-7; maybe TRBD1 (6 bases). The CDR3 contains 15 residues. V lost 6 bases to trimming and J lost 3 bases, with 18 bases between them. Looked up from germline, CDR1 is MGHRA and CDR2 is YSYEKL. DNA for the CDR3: TGCGCCAGCAGTCCAACGGGACACCGTAACTACGAGCAGTACTTC. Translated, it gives CASSPTGHRNYEQYF.

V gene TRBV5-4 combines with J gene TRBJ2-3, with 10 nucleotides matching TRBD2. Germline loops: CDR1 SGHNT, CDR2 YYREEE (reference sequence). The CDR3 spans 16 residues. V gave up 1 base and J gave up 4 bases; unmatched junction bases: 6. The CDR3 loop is CASSLNSGGFPDTQYF. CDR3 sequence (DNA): TGTGCCAGCAGCTTGAATAGCGGGGGGTTCCCAGATACGCAGTATTTT.

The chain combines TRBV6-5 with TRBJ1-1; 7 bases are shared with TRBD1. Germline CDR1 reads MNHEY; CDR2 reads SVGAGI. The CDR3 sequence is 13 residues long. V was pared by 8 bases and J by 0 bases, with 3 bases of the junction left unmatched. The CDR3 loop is CASLGQMNTEAFF. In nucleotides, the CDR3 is TGTGCCAGCCTGGGACAGATGAACACTGAAGCTTTCTTT.

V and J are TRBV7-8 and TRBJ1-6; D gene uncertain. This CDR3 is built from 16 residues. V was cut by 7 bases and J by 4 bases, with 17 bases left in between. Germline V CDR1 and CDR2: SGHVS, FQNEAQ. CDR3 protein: CASKLSTRGYNSPLHF. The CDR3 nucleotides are TGTGCCAGCAAGCTTAGTACGCGGGGTTATAATTCACCCCTCCACTTT.